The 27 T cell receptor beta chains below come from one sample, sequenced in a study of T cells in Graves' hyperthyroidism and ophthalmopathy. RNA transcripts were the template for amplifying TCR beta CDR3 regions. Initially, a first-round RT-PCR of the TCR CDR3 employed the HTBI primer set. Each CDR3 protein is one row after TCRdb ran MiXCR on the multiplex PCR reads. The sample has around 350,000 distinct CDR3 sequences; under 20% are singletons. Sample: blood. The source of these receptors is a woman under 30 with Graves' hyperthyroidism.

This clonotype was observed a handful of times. The CDR3 DNA reads TGTGCCAGCAGCTTGGACGGGTTCCAAGAGACCCAGTACTTC. Translated, it gives CASSLDGFQETQYF. The chain employs TRBV7-2 and TRBJ2-5; D is unclear. Trimming took off 3 bases at V and 1 base at J, with 9 bases between the two ends. From germline, CDR1 is SGHTA and CDR2 FQGNSA. The CDR3 contains 14 residues.

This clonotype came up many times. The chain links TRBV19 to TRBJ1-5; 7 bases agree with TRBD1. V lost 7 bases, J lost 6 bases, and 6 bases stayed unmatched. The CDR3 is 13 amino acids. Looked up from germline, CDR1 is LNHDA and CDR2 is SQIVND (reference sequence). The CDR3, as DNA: TGTGCCAGTAAGGCAGGGGGAGCTCAGCCCCAGCATTTT. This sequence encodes CASKAGGAQPQHF.

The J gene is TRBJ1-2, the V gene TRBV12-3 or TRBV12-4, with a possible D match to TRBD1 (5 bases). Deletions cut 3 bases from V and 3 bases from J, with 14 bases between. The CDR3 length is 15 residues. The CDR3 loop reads CASSFSQGGDYGYTF. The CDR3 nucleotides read TGTGCCAGCAGTTTCTCGCAGGGAGGTGACTATGGCTACACCTTC.

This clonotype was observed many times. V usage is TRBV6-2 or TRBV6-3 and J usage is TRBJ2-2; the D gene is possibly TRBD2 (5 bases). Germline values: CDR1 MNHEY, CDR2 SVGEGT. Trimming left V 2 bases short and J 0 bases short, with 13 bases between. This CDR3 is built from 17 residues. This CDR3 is CASSYEAGGPNTGELFF. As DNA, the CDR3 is TGTGCCAGCAGTTACGAAGCAGGCGGGCCGAACACCGGGGAGCTGTTTTTT.

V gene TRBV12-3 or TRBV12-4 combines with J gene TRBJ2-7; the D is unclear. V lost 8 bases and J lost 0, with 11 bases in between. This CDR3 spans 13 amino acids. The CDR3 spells CASWSRSSYEQYF. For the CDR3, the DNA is TGTGCCAGCTGGTCCAGGAGCTCCTACGAGCAGTACTTC.

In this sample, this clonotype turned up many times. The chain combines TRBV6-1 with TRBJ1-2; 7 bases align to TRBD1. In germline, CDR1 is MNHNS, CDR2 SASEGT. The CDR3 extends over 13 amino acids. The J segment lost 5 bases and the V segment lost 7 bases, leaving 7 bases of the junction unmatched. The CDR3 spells CASIDRVRYGYTF. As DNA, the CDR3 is TGTGCCAGCATCGACAGGGTTCGATATGGCTACACCTTC.

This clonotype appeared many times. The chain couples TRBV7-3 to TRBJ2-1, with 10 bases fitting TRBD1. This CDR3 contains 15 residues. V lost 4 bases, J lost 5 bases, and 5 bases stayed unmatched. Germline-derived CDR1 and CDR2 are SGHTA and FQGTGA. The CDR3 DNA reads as TGTGCCAGCAGCTCTTCCGGGACAGGGGACAATGAGCAGTTCTTC. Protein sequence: CASSSSGTGDNEQFF.

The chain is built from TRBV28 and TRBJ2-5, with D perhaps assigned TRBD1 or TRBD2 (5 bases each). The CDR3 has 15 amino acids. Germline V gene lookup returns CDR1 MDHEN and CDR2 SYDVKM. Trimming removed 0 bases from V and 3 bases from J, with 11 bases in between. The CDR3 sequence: CASSLWGTDEETQYF. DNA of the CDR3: TGTGCCAGCAGTTTATGGGGGACGGATGAAGAGACCCAGTACTTC. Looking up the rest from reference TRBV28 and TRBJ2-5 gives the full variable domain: DVKVTQSSRYLVKRTGEKVFLECVQDMDHENMFWYRQDPGLGLRLIYFSYDVKMKEKGDIPEGYSVSREKKERFSLILESASTNQTSMYLCASSLWGTDEETQYFGPGTRLLVL.

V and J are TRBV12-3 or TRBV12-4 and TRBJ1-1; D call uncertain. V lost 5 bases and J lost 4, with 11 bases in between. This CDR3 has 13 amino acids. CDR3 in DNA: TGTGCCAGCAGTCCCAGGATGGGCACTGAAGCTTTCTTT. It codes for CASSPRMGTEAFF.

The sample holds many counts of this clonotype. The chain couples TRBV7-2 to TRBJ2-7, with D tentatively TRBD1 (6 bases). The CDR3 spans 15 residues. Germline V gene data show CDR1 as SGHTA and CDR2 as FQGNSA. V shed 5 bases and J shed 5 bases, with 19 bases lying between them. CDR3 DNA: TGTGCCAGCAGCCTAACAGGGCCCCCTCTGGACGAGCAGTACTTC. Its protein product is CASSLTGPPLDEQYF.

CDR3: CASSPGTGAGELFF. CDR3 nucleotide sequence: TGTGCCAGCAGTCCCGGGACAGGGGCCGGGGAGCTGTTTTTT. The chain employs TRBV27 and TRBJ2-2, with 10 bases lining up with TRBD1. Germline-derived CDR1 and CDR2 are MNHEY and SMNVEV (reference sequence). This CDR3 is 14 amino acids long. The V segment lost 5 bases and the J segment 6 bases; nucleotides outside the gene matches: 3.

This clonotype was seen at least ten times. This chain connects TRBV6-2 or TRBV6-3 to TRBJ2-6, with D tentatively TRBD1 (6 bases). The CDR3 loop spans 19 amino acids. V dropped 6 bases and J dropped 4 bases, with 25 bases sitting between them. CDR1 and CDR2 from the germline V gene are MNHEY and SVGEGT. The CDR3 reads CASRGTTQGFRRGANVLTF. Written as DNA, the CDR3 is TGTGCCAGCAGGGGAACCACACAGGGCTTTCGTAGAGGGGCCAACGTCCTGACTTTC.

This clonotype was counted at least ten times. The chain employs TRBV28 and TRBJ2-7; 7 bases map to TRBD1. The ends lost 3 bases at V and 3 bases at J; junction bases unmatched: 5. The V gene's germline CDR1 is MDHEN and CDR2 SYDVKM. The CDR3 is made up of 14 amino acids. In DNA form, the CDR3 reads TGTGCCAGCAGTTTCCTCGGGACAGACTACGAGCAGTACTTC. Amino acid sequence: CASSFLGTDYEQYF. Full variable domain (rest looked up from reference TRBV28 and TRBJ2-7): DVKVTQSSRYLVKRTGEKVFLECVQDMDHENMFWYRQDPGLGLRLIYFSYDVKMKEKGDIPEGYSVSREKKERFSLILESASTNQTSMYLCASSFLGTDYEQYFGPGTRLTVT.

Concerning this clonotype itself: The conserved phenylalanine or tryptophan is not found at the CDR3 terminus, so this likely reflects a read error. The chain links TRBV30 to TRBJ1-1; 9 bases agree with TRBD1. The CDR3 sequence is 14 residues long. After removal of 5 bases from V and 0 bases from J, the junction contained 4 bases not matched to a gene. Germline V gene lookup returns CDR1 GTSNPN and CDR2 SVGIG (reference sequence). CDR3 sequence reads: CAWGRDRVNTEAFL. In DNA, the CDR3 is TGTGCCTGGGGTAGGGACAGGGTGAACACTGAAGCTTTCCTT.

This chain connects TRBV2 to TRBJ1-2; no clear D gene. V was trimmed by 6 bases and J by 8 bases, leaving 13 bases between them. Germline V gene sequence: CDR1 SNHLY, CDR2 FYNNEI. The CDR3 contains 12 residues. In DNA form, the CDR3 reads TGTGCCAGCAGGACCTTCTGGGGAGGCTACACCTTC. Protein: CASRTFWGGYTF.

CDR3: CASRKWQDSRNEQYF. The CDR3 DNA sequence: TGTGCCAGCAGGAAATGGCAGGACTCGAGGAACGAGCAGTACTTC. The chain uses TRBV11-2 and TRBJ2-7, with D possibly matching TRBD2 (5 bases). CDR1 is SGHAT, CDR2 FQNNGV, per germline. V lost 6 bases and J lost 5, with 20 bases in between. The CDR3 runs 15 residues.

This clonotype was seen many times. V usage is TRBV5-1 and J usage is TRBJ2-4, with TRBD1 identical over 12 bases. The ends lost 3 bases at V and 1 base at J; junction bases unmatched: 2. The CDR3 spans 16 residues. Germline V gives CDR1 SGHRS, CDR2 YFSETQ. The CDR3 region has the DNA TGCGCCAGCAGCTGGGGACAGGGGGCCGCCAAAAACATTCAGTACTTC. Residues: CASSWGQGAAKNIQYF.

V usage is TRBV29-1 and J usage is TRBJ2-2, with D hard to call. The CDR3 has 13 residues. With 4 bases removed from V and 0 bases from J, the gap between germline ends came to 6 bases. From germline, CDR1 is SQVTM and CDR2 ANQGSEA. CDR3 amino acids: CSVARTNTGELFF. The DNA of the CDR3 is TGCAGCGTTGCCAGGACGAACACCGGGGAGCTGTTTTTT.

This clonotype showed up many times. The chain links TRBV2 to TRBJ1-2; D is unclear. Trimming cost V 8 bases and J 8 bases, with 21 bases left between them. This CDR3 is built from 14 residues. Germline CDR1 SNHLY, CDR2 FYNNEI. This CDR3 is CASEPPGFEKGYTF. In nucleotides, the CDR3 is TGTGCCAGCGAACCTCCCGGGTTCGAGAAGGGCTACACCTTC. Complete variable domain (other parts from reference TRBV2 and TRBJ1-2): EPEVTQTPSHQVTQMGQEVILRCVPISNHLYFYWYRQILGQKVEFLVSFYNNEISEKSEIFDDQFSVERPDGSNFTLKIRSTKLEDSAMYFCASEPPGFEKGYTFGSGTRLTVV.

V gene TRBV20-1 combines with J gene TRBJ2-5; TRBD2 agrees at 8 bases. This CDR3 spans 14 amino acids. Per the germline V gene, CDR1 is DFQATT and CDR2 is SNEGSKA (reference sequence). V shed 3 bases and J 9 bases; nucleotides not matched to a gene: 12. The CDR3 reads CSASRVTAGEAQYF. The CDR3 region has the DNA TGCAGTGCTAGTCGGGTCACAGCGGGGGAGGCCCAGTACTTC.

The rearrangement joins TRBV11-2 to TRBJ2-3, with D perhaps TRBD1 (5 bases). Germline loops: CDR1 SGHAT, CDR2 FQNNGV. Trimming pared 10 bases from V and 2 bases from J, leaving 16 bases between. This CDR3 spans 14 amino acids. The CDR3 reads CATAVGPYTDTQYF. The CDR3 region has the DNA TGTGCCACCGCCGTGGGGCCTTACACAGATACGCAGTATTTT.

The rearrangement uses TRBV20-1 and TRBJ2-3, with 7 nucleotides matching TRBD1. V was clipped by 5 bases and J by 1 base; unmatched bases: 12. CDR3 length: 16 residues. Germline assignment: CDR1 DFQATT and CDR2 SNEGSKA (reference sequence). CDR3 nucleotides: TGCAGTGCTGACCAGACCCGGGACAGTCGCACAGATACGCAGTATTTT. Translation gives CSADQTRDSRTDTQYF.

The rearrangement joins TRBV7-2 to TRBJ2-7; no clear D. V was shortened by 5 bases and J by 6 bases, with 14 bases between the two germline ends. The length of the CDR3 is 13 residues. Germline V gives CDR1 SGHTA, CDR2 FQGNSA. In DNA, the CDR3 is TGTGCCAGCAGCCTCCACCACTGCTCCGAGCAGTACTTC. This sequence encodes CASSLHHCSEQYF.

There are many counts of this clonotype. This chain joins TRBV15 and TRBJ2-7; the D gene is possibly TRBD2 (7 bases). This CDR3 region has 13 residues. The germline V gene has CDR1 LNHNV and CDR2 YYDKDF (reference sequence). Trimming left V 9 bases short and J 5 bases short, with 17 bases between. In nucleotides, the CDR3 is TGTGCCACGGGAAGGGGGGGTAGAAACGAGCAGTACTTC. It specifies CATGRGGRNEQYF.

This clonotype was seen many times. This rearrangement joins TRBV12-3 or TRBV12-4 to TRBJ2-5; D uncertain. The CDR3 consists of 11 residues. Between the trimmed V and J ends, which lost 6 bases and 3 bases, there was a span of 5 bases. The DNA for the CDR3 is TGTGCCAGCAGGAAGGAAGAGACCCAGTACTTC. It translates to CASRKEETQYF.

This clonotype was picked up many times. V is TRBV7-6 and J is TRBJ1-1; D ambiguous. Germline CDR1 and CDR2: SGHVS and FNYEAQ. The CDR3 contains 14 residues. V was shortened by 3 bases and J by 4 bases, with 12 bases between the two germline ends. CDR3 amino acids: CASSFPREGTEAFF. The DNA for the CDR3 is TGTGCCAGCAGCTTTCCCCGGGAAGGCACTGAAGCTTTCTTT.

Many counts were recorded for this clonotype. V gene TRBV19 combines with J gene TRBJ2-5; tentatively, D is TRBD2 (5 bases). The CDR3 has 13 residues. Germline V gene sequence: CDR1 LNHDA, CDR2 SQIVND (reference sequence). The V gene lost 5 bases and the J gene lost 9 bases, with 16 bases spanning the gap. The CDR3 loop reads CASSQDSGGSQYF. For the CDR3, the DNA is TGTGCCAGTAGTCAGGACTCTGGAGGCTCCCAGTACTTC.